In this sample, the clone carrying this T cell receptor beta chain turned up a few times. CDR1 LGHNA and CDR2 YSLEER come from the germline V gene. There are 15 residues in the CDR3. V lost 3 bases and J lost 11, with 22 bases in between. The data belong to a study of T-cell memory formation after mild COVID-19. Overall study: Largely, TCR clusters stayed within a single donor.

One entry per CDR3 protein results from TCRdb running MiXCR on the 5' RACE reads. The sample holds roughly 300,000 distinct CDR3 sequences, around 8% seen once. V and J are TRBV4-3 and TRBJ1-1, with D possibly being TRBD1 (6 bases). The specimen sequenced was PBMCs or a T cell subset sorted from them (not recorded which). The receptor was isolated from a man aged 18 to 29 who had mild COVID-19 (a few samples of this study predate the infection). Cell type and time point are not known. Written as DNA, the CDR3 is TGCGCCAGCAGCCATGGTGGTCGGGGGCTAGGGGACGCTTTCTTT. Its protein is CASSHGGRGLGDAFF.